The text below deals with one TCR beta chain. The target of this receptor is not known. The record has no base qualities; no much larger clone is one base away. Including the terminal cysteine and phenylalanine, the CDR3 comprises 18 residues. Of the read, only the CDR3 DNA is kept; its 54 bases are in frame from base 1. One collaborating source in Seattle enrolled patients during active infection and followed them longitudinally through the course of disease. Whole blood was collected in K2EDTA tubes by collaborating institutions according to the institutions' own protocols. For TCRbeta analysis, collaborators shipped samples as frozen whole blood, isolated PBMCs, or DNA extracted from either of those sample types. TCRbeta CDR3 regions were amplified from genomic DNA using the immunoSEQ Assay, a bias-controlled multiplex PCR. Regarding the original processing steps: Within the assay, amplification of reference gene primers was used to estimate how many nucleated cells each sample contained. To quantify the absolute abundance of each unique TCRbeta CDR3 rearrangement, sequence reads were collapsed and filtered. For each sample, productive Simpson clonality was calculated as the square root of Simpson's diversity index over productive rearrangements. The source is immuneACCESS, and TCRdb retained only in-frame sequences with V and J called. Part of the clones is not carried over; for the studies checked, unresolved V genes explain less than half of this, and the remainder is unexplained. V and J calls plus clone size are reproduced from that table; the DNA served to infer D and trimming. This sample gives 200,000 or so clones in total; about 93% of them show up just once. The ten largest clones add up to more than 0.7% of the sample.

This specimen belongs to a study of blood T cell repertoires in COVID-19 (dated by TCRdb to 2018 to 2021). In the study overall: Samples from collaborators originated in the United States, Italy and Spain and spanned both the acute and convalescent phases of COVID-19. Sample metadata almost always included a de-identified subject ID, COVID-19 status, age in years and sex. The samples were drawn from two sources: the first 160 participants of the ongoing ImmuneRACE study, and 950 to 1,500 subjects contributed by 6 global collaborators. HLA class I and class II types, where available, came from metadata supplied by the sample provider rather than from assay-based typing. The material from the prospective study consisted of cDNA or gDNA derived from T cells, B-cell-depleted T cells, or PBMCs. A freely available public database, intended as a resource for researchers studying the immune response to SARS-CoV-2, is where the repertoires were released. The dataset comprised deeply sampled blood TCRbeta repertoires from subjects exposed to, actively infected with, or recovered from COVID-19.

The paper as a whole reports these results and caveats: The amount of clinical and demographic metadata varied by source and participant and was provided uncurated.

This TCR was recovered from a man between 60 and 75 years old with COVID-19, enrolled during active disease. The V and J segments used are TRBV21-1 and TRBJ2-1; the DNA was not compared with TRBD2, the D call given in the table. TRBV21-1 is a pseudogene locus. Sequences were obtained from peripheral blood. The CDR3 protein: CASSKEAVSGYTYNEQFF. The nucleotides read TGTGCCAGCAGCAAAGAGGCGGTTAGCGGCTACACCTACAATGAGCAGTTCTTC.